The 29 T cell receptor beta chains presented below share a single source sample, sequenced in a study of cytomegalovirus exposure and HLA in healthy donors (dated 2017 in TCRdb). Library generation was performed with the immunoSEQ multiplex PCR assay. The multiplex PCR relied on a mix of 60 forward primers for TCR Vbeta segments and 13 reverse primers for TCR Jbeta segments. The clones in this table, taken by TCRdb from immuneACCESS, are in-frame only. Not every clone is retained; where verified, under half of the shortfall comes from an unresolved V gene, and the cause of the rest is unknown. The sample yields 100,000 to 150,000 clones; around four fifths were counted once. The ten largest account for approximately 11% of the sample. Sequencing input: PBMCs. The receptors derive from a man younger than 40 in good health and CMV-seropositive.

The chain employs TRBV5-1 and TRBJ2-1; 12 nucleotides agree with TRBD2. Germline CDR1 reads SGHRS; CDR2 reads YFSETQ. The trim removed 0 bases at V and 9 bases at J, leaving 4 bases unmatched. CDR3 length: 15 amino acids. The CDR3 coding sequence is TGCGCCAGCAGCTTGGGACTAGCGGGAGAAGCTGAGCAGTTCTTC. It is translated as CASSLGLAGEAEQFF.

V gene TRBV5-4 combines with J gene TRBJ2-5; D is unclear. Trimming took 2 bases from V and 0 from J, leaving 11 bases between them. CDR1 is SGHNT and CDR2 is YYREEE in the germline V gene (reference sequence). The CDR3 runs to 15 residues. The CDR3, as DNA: TGTGCCAGCAGCTTAGACCAGCGATACCAAGAGACCCAGTACTTC. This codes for CASSLDQRYQETQYF. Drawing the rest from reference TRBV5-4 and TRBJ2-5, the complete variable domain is ETGVTQSPTHLIKTRGQQVTLRCSSQSGHNTVSWYQQALGQGPQFIFQYYREEENGRGNFPPRFSGLQFPNYSSELNVNALELDDSALYLCASSLDQRYQETQYFGPGTRLLVL.

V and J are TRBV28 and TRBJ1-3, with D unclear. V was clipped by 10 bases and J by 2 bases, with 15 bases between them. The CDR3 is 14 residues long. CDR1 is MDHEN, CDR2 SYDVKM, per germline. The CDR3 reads CATRGRVAGNTIYF. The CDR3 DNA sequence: TGTGCCACCCGCGGCCGGGTCGCTGGAAACACCATATATTTT.

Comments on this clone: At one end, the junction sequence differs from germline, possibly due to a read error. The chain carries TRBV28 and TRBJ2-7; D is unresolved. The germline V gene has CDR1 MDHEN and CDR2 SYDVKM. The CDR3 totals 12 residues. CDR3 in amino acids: CTSSLSAYEQYF. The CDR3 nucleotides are TGTACCAGCAGTTTATCGGCCTACGAGCAGTACTTC.

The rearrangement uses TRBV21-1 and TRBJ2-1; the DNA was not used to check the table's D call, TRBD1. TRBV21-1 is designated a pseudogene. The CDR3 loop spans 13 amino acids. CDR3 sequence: CAIGSGQHNEQFF. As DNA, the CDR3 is TGTGCCATTGGGTCGGGACAGCACAATGAGCAGTTCTTC.

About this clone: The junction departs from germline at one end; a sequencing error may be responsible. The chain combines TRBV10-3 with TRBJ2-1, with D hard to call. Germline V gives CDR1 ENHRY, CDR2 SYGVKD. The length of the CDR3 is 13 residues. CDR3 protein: CAISGASYNEQFF. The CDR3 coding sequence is TGTGCCATTAGTGGAGCCTCCTACAATGAGCAGTTCTTC.

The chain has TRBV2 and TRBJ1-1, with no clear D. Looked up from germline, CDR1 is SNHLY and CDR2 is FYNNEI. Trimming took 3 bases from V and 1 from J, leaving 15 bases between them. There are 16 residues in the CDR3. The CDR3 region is CASSDAGGPRNTEAFF. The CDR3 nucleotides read TGTGCCAGCAGTGACGCCGGAGGACCGCGGAACACTGAAGCTTTCTTT.

DNA of the CDR3: TGTGCCAGCATTAGCGGCGGGAGCTCCTACGAGCAGTACTTC. Protein: CASISGGSSYEQYF. The chain joins TRBV28 to TRBJ2-7, with 7 bases that match TRBD2. Germline V gene lookup returns CDR1 MDHEN and CDR2 SYDVKM. This CDR3 is built from 14 residues. Trimming took 7 bases from V and 0 from J; bases not matched to a gene: 6. Supplemented by reference TRBV28 and TRBJ2-7, the full variable domain reads DVKVTQSSRYLVKRTGEKVFLECVQDMDHENMFWYRQDPGLGLRLIYFSYDVKMKEKGDIPEGYSVSREKKERFSLILESASTNQTSMYLCASISGGSSYEQYFGPGTRLTVT.

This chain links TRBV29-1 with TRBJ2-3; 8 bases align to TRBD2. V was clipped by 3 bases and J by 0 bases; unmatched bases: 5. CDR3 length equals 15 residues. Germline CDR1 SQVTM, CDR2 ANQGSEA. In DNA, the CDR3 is TGCAGCGTTGAGTCGGGCGGGAGGAGCACAGATACGCAGTATTTT. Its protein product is CSVESGGRSTDTQYF.

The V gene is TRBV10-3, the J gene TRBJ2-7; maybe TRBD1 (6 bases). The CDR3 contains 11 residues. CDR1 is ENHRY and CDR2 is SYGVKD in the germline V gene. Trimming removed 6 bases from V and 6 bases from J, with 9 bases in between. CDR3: CAIRTGLEQYF. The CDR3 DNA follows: TGTGCCATCAGGACAGGACTCGAGCAGTACTTC.

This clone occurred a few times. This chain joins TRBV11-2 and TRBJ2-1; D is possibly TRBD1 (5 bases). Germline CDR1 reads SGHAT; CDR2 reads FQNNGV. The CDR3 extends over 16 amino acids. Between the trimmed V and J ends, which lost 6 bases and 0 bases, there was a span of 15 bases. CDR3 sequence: CASRLSAGLSYNEQFF. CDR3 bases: TGTGCCAGCAGACTCTCTGCAGGGCTCTCCTACAATGAGCAGTTCTTC.

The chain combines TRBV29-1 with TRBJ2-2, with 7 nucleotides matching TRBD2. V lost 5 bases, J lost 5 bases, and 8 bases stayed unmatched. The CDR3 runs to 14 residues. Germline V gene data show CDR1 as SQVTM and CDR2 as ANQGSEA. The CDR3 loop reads CSVWGPSGTGELFF. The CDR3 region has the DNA TGCAGCGTTTGGGGCCCTAGCGGAACCGGGGAGCTGTTTTTT.

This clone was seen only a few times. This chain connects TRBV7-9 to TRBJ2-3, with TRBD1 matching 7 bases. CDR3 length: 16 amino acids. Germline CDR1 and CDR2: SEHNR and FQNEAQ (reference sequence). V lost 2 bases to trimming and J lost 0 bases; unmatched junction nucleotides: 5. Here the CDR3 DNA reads TGTGCCAGCAGCTTACCGGGACAGCTTAGCACAGATACGCAGTATTTT. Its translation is CASSLPGQLSTDTQYF. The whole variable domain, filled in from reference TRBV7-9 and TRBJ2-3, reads DTGVSQNPRHKITKRGQNVTFRCDPISEHNRLYWYRQTLGQGPEFLTYFQNEAQLEKSRLLSDRFSAERPKGSFSTLEIQRTEQGDSAMYLCASSLPGQLSTDTQYFGPGTRLTVL.

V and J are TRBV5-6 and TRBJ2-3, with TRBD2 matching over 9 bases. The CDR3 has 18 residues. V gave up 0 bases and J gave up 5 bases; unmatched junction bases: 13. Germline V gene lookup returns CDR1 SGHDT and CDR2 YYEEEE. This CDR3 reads CASSLGPGVAGVLDTQYF. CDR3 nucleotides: TGTGCCAGCAGCTTGGGCCCCGGGGTAGCGGGGGTCTTAGATACGCAGTATTTT. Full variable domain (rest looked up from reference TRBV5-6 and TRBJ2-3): DAGVTQSPTHLIKTRGQQVTLRCSPKSGHDTVSWYQQALGQGPQFIFQYYEEEERQRGNFPDRFSGHQFPNYSSELNVNALLLGDSALYLCASSLGPGVAGVLDTQYFGPGTRLTVL.

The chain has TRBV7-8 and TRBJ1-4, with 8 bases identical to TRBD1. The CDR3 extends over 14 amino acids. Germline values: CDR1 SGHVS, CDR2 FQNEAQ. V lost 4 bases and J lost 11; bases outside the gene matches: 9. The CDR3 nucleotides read TGTGCCAGCAGCTCGTTGGACAGGGTTGGGAAACTGTTTTTT. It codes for CASSSLDRVGKLFF.

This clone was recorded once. Written as DNA, the CDR3 is TGTGCCAGCAGCTTTGCCCTTGGACTTAACACCGGGGAGCTGTTTTTT. Protein sequence: CASSFALGLNTGELFF. The chain is built from TRBV7-9 and TRBJ2-2; D possibly corresponds to TRBD2 (5 bases). The CDR3 covers 16 residues. The V gene lost 3 bases and the J gene lost 2 bases, with 13 bases spanning the gap. Germline-derived CDR1 and CDR2 are SEHNR and FQNEAQ (reference sequence).

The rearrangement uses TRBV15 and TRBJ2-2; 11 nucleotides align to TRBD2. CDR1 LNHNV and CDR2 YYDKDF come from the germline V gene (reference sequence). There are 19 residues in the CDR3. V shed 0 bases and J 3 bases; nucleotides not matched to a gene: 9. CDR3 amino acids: CATSREGTSGPAHTGELFF. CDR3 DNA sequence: TGTGCCACCAGCAGAGAAGGGACTAGCGGCCCAGCCCACACCGGGGAGCTGTTTTTT.

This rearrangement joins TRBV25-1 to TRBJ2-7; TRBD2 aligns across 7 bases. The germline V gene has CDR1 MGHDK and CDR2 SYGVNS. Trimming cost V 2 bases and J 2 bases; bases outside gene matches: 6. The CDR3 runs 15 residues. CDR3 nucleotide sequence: TGTGCCAGCAGTGAACGGAGCGGGATGGCCTACGAGCAGTACTTC. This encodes CASSERSGMAYEQYF.

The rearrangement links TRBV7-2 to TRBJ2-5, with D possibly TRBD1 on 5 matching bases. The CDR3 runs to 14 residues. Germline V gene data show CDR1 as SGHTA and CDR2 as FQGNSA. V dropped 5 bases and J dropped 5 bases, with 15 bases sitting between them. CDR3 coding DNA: TGTGCCAGCAGCCCAAGGCAGGGTTTGGAGACCCAGTACTTC. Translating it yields CASSPRQGLETQYF.

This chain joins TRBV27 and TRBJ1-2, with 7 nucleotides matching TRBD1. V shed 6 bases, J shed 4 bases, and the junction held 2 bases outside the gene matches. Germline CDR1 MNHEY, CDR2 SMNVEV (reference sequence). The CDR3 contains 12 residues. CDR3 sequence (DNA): TGTGCCAGCAGCCCAGGGGGCTATGGCTACACCTTC. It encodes CASSPGGYGYTF.

The CDR3 spells CASSQGAASGNTIYF. DNA for the CDR3: TGCGCCAGCAGTCAAGGGGCAGCCTCTGGAAACACCATATATTTT. The genes are TRBV23-1 and TRBJ1-3; D perhaps matches TRBD1 (5 bases). TRBV23-1 is an ORF; its function is uncertain. The CDR3 loop spans 15 amino acids. Trimming took off 2 bases at V and 0 bases at J, with 8 bases between the two ends.

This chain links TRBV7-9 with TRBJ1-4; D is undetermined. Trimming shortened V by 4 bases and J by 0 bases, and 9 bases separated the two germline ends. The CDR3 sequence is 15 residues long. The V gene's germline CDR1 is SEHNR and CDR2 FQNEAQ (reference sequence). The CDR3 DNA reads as TGTGCCAGCAGCTCGAACACAGCAACTAATGAAAAACTGTTTTTT. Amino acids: CASSSNTATNEKLFF.

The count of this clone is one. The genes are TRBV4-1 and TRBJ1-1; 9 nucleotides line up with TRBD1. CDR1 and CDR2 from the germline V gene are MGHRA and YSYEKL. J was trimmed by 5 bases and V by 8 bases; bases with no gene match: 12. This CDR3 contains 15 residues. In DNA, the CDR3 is TGCGCCAGCGGACTAGGGGGACAGGGAAGAACTGAAGCTTTCTTT. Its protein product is CASGLGGQGRTEAFF.

The CDR3 reads CASSRGQGAHEQYF. The DNA for the CDR3 is TGTGCCAGCAGCCGCGGACAGGGGGCCCACGAGCAGTACTTC. The genes are TRBV7-9 and TRBJ2-7, with TRBD1 identical over 11 bases. V shed 5 bases and J 5 bases; nucleotides not matched to a gene: 5. This CDR3 has 14 amino acids. Germline V gene data show CDR1 as SEHNR and CDR2 as FQNEAQ (reference sequence).

The CDR3 coding sequence is TGTGCCAGCAGCTTTTCAACAGGGGCTAACTATGGCTACACCTTC. Its translation: CASSFSTGANYGYTF. V and J are TRBV7-8 and TRBJ1-2, with 7 bases matching TRBD1. Losses at the gene ends were 3 bases for V and 0 bases for J; bases not matched to a gene: 4. Per germline, CDR1 SGHVS and CDR2 FQNEAQ. There are 15 residues in the CDR3. The full variable domain, with the rest looked up from reference TRBV7-8 and TRBJ1-2, is GAGVSQSPRYKVAKRGQDVALRCDPISGHVSLFWYQQALGQGPEFLTYFQNEAQLDKSGLPSDRFFAERPEGSVSTLKIQRTQQEDSAVYLCASSFSTGANYGYTFGSGTRLTVV.

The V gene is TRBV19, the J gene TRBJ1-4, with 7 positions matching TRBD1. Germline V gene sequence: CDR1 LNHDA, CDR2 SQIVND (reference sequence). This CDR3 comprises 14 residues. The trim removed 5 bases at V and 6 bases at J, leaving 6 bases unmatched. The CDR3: CASSYTGEDEKLFF. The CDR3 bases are TGTGCCAGTAGTTATACAGGGGAAGATGAAAAACTGTTTTTT.

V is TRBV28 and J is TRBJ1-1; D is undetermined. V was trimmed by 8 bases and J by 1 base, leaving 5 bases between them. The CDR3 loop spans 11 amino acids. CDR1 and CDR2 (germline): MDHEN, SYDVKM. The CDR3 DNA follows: TGTGCCAGCTATAGGAACACTGAAGCTTTCTTT. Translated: CASYRNTEAFF. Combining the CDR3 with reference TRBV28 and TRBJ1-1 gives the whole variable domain DVKVTQSSRYLVKRTGEKVFLECVQDMDHENMFWYRQDPGLGLRLIYFSYDVKMKEKGDIPEGYSVSREKKERFSLILESASTNQTSMYLCASYRNTEAFFGQGTRLTVV.

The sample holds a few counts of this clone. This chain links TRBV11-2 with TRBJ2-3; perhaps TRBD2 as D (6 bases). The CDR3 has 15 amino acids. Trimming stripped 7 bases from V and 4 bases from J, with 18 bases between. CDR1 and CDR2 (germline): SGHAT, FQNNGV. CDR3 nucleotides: TGTGCCAGCACCCTGGGGGGAAAAGGCGCAGATACGCAGTATTTT. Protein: CASTLGGKGADTQYF. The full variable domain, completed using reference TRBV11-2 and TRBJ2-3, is EAGVAQSPRYKIIEKRQSVAFWCNPISGHATLYWYQQILGQGPKLLIQFQNNGVVDDSQLPKDRFSAERLKGVDSTLKIQPAKLEDSAVYLCASTLGGKGADTQYFGPGTRLTVL.

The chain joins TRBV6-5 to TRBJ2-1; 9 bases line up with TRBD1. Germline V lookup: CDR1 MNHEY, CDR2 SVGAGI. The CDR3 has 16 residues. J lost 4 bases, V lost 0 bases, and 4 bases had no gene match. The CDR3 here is CASSYSTGGFYNEQFF. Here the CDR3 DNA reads TGTGCCAGCAGTTACTCGACAGGGGGGTTTTACAATGAGCAGTTCTTC.